This is a list of T cell receptor beta chains from one sample in a study of pediatric ulcerative colitis. Sequenced by immunoSEQ multiplex PCR; TCRdb stores in-frame clones only, minus some. The sample carries tens of thousands of clones, 65% to 80% recorded once. Sequenced material: gut tissue. Every receptor here comes from a boy younger than 18 with severe ulcerative colitis. Both conserved end residues are part of each CDR3.

v_gene: TRBV30
CDR3aa: CAWTPAGGRYTQYF

v_gene: TRBV15
CDR3aa: CATSREPNTEAFF

v_gene: TRBV30
CDR3aa: CAWTSRGHDYGYTF

v_gene: TRBV7-2
CDR3aa: CASSLGVTSGNTIYF

v_gene: TRBV4-1
CDR3aa: CASSQERVDNFNAIQPQHF

v_gene: TRBV30
CDR3aa: CAWSVLGLYGYTF

v_gene: TRBV6-5
CDR3aa: CASRTRTGELFF

v_gene: TRBV27
CDR3aa: CASRRTASGRETQYF

v_gene: TRBV7-9
CDR3aa: CASSIVQGGTEAFF

v_gene: TRBV7-6
CDR3aa: CASSLLIGGTGELFF